This passage covers 25 T cell receptor beta chains from one sample sequenced in a study of vaccination and CD4 T cells after COVID-19. The Oncomine TCR Beta short-read assay sequenced DNA from cultured CD4+ T cells. TCRdb reanalysed the PCR reads using MiXCR and keeps one entry per CDR3 protein. The sample contains several thousand distinct CDR3 sequences, around 66% of which appear only once. Treatment defined: roughly 10-day PBMC culture with coronavirus spike peptide pools or control peptides (ViraFEST assay). The antigens for these receptors are not known. Material: cultured CD4+ T cells from blood, obtained after SARS-CoV-2 vaccination. All receptors derive from a human donor with COVID-19.

The chain recombines TRBV6-1 with TRBJ1-3; no reliable D call. CDR1 MNHNS and CDR2 SASEGT come from the germline V gene. V was shortened by 6 bases and J by 0 bases, with 3 bases between the two germline ends. This CDR3 region has 12 residues. This chain's CDR3 is CASSPSGNTIYF. The DNA for the CDR3 is TGTGCCAGCAGCCCCTCTGGAAACACCATATATTTT.

The chain recombines TRBV6-1 with TRBJ2-1; D assignment may be TRBD1 or TRBD2 (7 bases each). V was pared by 5 bases and J by 0 bases, with 14 bases between. Per the germline V gene, CDR1 is MNHNS and CDR2 is SASEGT. The length of the CDR3 is 16 residues. CDR3 loop: CASSTQGGSSYNEQFF. CDR3 in DNA: TGTGCCAGCAGTACGCAGGGGGGGAGCTCCTACAATGAGCAGTTCTTC.

The V gene is TRBV7-9, the J gene TRBJ2-5; 11 bases line up with TRBD1. J lost 4 bases, V lost 5 bases, and 3 bases had no gene match. The CDR3 has 14 residues. Germline V gene data show CDR1 as SEHNR and CDR2 as FQNEAQ (reference sequence). CDR3 sequence reads: CASSRDRGSETQYF. The CDR3, as DNA: TGTGCCAGCAGCAGGGACAGGGGGTCAGAGACCCAGTACTTC.

As for this clonotype: One end of the junction is discordant with germline, which a read error may explain. The genes are TRBV6-4 and TRBJ2-3; 11 bases match TRBD2. This CDR3 is built from 14 residues. Looked up from germline, CDR1 is MRHNA and CDR2 is SNTAGT. CDR3 nucleotides: TGTGCCATCAGTGAAGGACTAGCGGGTAGTACGCAGTATTTT. It codes for CAISEGLAGSTQYF.

The chain couples TRBV6-5 to TRBJ2-7; no clear D gene. The V gene lost 2 bases and the J gene lost 2 bases, with 13 bases spanning the gap. Germline loops: CDR1 MNHEY, CDR2 SVGAGI. CDR3 size: 15 residues. DNA of the CDR3: TGTGCCAGCAGTTACGGGGTGAGTGGGCCCTACGAGCAGTACTTC. Translating it yields CASSYGVSGPYEQYF.

In its sample, this clonotype was seen once. V gene TRBV7-2 combines with J gene TRBJ2-7; D tentatively fits TRBD1 or TRBD2 (6 bases each). Trimming took 5 bases from V and 5 from J, leaving 19 bases between them. Per the germline V gene, CDR1 is SGHTA and CDR2 is FQGNSA. There are 15 residues in the CDR3. The CDR3 coding sequence is TGTGCCAGCAGCCCCCCCGGGGGCTTGCGAGACGAGCAGTACTTC. This gives the protein CASSPPGGLRDEQYF.

The chain joins TRBV6-1 to TRBJ2-5; perhaps D is TRBD1 or TRBD2 (6 bases each). V lost 6 bases to trimming and J lost 0 bases, with 14 bases between them. There are 15 residues in the CDR3. Germline CDR1 MNHNS, CDR2 SASEGT. The CDR3 DNA is TGTGCCAGCAGGGGGGGTAGACAGGACCAAGAGACCCAGTACTTC. Encoded protein: CASRGGRQDQETQYF.

The chain employs TRBV12-3 or TRBV12-4 and TRBJ1-1; tentatively, D is TRBD1 (6 bases). CDR3 size: 14 residues. V lost 5 bases and J 4 bases, leaving 14 bases between the germline ends. The DNA of the CDR3 is TGTGCCAGCAGTAAACAGGGAGGCGTCACTGAAGCTTTCTTT. Protein: CASSKQGGVTEAFF.

Only one count was recorded for this clonotype. V and J are TRBV5-1 and TRBJ2-7; D is tentatively TRBD1 or TRBD2 (5 bases each). Germline CDR1 SGHRS, CDR2 YFSETQ. The ends were cut back, 3 bases at V and 6 bases at J, with 13 bases in the middle. The CDR3 has 13 residues. This CDR3 is CASSSQADIEQYF. The CDR3 nucleotides read TGCGCCAGCAGCTCACAAGCGGACATCGAGCAGTACTTC. The entire variable domain, with the rest obtained from reference TRBV5-1 and TRBJ2-7, is as follows: KAGVTQTPRYLIKTRGQQVTLSCSPISGHRSVSWYQQTPGQGLQFLFEYFSETQRNKGNFPGRFSGRQFSNSRSEMNVSTLELGDSALYLCASSSQADIEQYFGPGTRLTVT.

CDR3 sequence (DNA): TGTGCCAGCAGCCCTACAGGGTCGACTCAGCCCCAGCATTTT. Translation: CASSPTGSTQPQHF. The chain combines TRBV6-1 with TRBJ1-5; D possibly corresponds to TRBD1 (6 bases). V was cut by 6 bases and J by 6 bases, with 15 bases left in between. This CDR3 contains 14 residues. Germline V gives CDR1 MNHNS, CDR2 SASEGT.

This rearrangement joins TRBV6-4 to TRBJ1-3; unclear D gene. V shed 5 bases and J shed 8 bases, with 4 bases lying between them. CDR1 and CDR2 from the germline V gene are MRHNA and SNTAGT. There are 10 residues in the CDR3. In nucleotides, the CDR3 is TGTGCCAGCAGTATAGACACCATATATTTT. Translated, it gives CASSIDTIYF.

The V call is TRBV11-2, the J call TRBJ2-5, with 7 bases identical to TRBD2. CDR1 and CDR2 from the germline V gene are SGHAT and FQNNGV. V lost 5 bases, J lost 5 bases, and 8 bases stayed unmatched. This CDR3 is 14 amino acids long. The CDR3 DNA sequence: TGTGCCAGCAGCCCCACGGGGGGTGACGAGACCCAGTACTTC. Translated: CASSPTGGDETQYF.

The chain employs TRBV25-1 and TRBJ1-2; TRBD1 aligns across 9 bases. The CDR3 sequence is 15 residues long. Germline loops: CDR1 MGHDK, CDR2 SYGVNS. Germline trimming cut 4 bases from V and 8 bases from J; bases unmatched to any gene: 11. The CDR3 reads CASSGRDRAMLGYTF. Written as DNA, the CDR3 is TGTGCCAGCAGTGGTAGGGACAGGGCTATGTTGGGCTACACCTTC.

V gene TRBV2 combines with J gene TRBJ1-2; D unresolved. In germline, CDR1 is SNHLY, CDR2 FYNNEI. The CDR3 totals 14 residues. V was trimmed by 4 bases and J by 0 bases, leaving 9 bases between them. The chain's CDR3 is CASSAAATNYGYTF. In DNA form, the CDR3 reads TGTGCCAGCAGTGCGGCGGCCACTAACTATGGCTACACCTTC. Full variable domain (remainder filled in from reference TRBV2 and TRBJ1-2): EPEVTQTPSHQVTQMGQEVILRCVPISNHLYFYWYRQILGQKVEFLVSFYNNEISEKSEIFDDQFSVERPDGSNFTLKIRSTKLEDSAMYFCASSAAATNYGYTFGSGTRLTVV.

The chain is built from TRBV7-6 and TRBJ2-7; D tentatively fits TRBD1 or TRBD2 (5 bases each). The V gene's germline CDR1 is SGHVS and CDR2 FNYEAQ. The CDR3 totals 12 residues. Deletions cut 8 bases from V and 4 bases from J, with 12 bases between. The CDR3, as DNA: TGTGCCAGCGGGGCGGACTTTTACGAGCAGTACTTC. Translated, it gives CASGADFYEQYF. The full variable domain, its missing parts supplied by reference TRBV7-6 and TRBJ2-7, is GAGVSQSPRYKVTKRGQDVALRCDPISGHVSLYWYRQALGQGPEFLTYFNYEAQQDKSGLPNDRFSAERPEGSISTLTIQRTEQRDSAMYRCASGADFYEQYFGPGTRLTVT.

This clonotype occurred a few times. The gene calls are TRBV7-3 and TRBJ1-5, with TRBD1 identical over 7 bases. Germline loops: CDR1 SGHTA, CDR2 FQGTGA. Losses at the gene ends were 5 bases for V and 4 bases for J; bases not matched to a gene: 5. This CDR3 region has 14 residues. CDR3 loop: CASSPSGGNQPQHF. Written as DNA, the CDR3 is TGTGCCAGCAGCCCCTCAGGGGGAAATCAGCCCCAGCATTTT.

By proportion, this clonotype is medium-sized. The rearrangement links TRBV9 to TRBJ2-5; 10 bases map to TRBD2. Per germline, CDR1 SGDLS and CDR2 YYNGEE. V lost 0 bases and J lost 5; bases outside the gene matches: 7. CDR3 size: 16 residues. This CDR3 is CASSVGSSGGYETQYF. As DNA, the CDR3 is TGTGCCAGCAGCGTAGGGTCTAGCGGGGGATATGAGACCCAGTACTTC.

The chain combines TRBV27 with TRBJ2-3; 7 nucleotides align to TRBD1. This CDR3 spans 14 amino acids. The germline gives CDR1 MNHEY, CDR2 SMNVEV (reference sequence). V was pared by 1 base and J by 7 bases, with 5 bases of the junction left unmatched. The chain's CDR3 is CASSLWTGDHTQYF. The CDR3 DNA follows: TGTGCCAGCAGTTTATGGACAGGAGACCATACGCAGTATTTT.

V is TRBV11-3 and J is TRBJ2-7, with 12 bases aligning to TRBD1. CDR3 size: 16 residues. Looked up from germline, CDR1 is SGHNT and CDR2 is YENEEA. V gave up 5 bases and J gave up 2 bases; unmatched junction bases: 7. CDR3: CASSRGQGATPYEQYF. DNA of the CDR3: TGTGCCAGCAGCCGGGGACAGGGGGCCACTCCCTACGAGCAGTACTTC.

This chain joins TRBV20-1 and TRBJ1-6; D might be TRBD1 (5 bases). V lost 6 bases and J 10 bases, leaving 22 bases between the germline ends. The CDR3 totals 15 residues. From germline, CDR1 is DFQATT and CDR2 SNEGSKA (reference sequence). The CDR3 DNA is TGCAGTGCCGTGGGGGGGGTGGTATCAATCTCACCCCTCCACTTT. Protein: CSAVGGVVSISPLHF.

CDR3 coding DNA: TGTGCCAGCAGCCATACTAGCGGGGGTGATTACGAGCAGTACTTC. It specifies CASSHTSGGDYEQYF. The rearrangement joins TRBV5-5 to TRBJ2-7, with 11 bases lining up with TRBD2. The CDR3 covers 15 residues. The junction had 7 bases not matched to a gene; V was cut back by 4 bases and J by 4 bases. Germline assignment: CDR1 SGHKS and CDR2 YYEKEE (reference sequence).

The rearrangement links TRBV20-1 to TRBJ2-5; D perhaps matches TRBD2 (6 bases). This CDR3 is 14 amino acids long. Germline CDR1 and CDR2: DFQATT and SNEGSKA (reference sequence). Trimming removed 2 bases at V and 0 bases at J, with 10 bases between. The CDR3 region has the DNA TGCAGTGCTAGACCCCCTAGCGACCAAGAGACCCAGTACTTC. This encodes CSARPPSDQETQYF.

The chain is built from TRBV2 and TRBJ2-6, with unresolved D. The CDR3 loop spans 16 amino acids. Trimming took 4 bases from V and 0 from J, leaving 10 bases between them. Germline CDR1 SNHLY, CDR2 FYNNEI. Here the CDR3 DNA reads TGTGCCAGCAGTGGGGCCCAGAACTCTGGGGCCAACGTCCTGACTTTC. Its protein product is CASSGAQNSGANVLTF.

J is TRBJ1-3 and V is TRBV20-1, with 9 bases lining up with TRBD1. J lost 3 bases, V lost 7 bases, and 4 bases had no gene match. CDR1 is DFQATT and CDR2 is SNEGSKA in the germline V gene (reference sequence). CDR3 length equals 13 residues. In nucleotides, the CDR3 is TGCAGTGGGACAGGGGACGGTGGAAACACCATATATTTT. The encoded protein is CSGTGDGGNTIYF.

The chain's CDR3 is CASRRRRANQPQHF. The CDR3 coding sequence is TGTGCCTCCCGCCGGCGCAGGGCTAATCAGCCCCAGCATTTT. The chain couples TRBV27 to TRBJ1-5, with D perhaps TRBD1 (5 bases). The CDR3 is 14 residues long. The V end was cut by 11 bases, the J end by 4 bases, with 18 bases between. Germline V CDR1 and CDR2: MNHEY, SMNVEV (reference sequence).